This entry concerns a single T cell receptor (beta chain). The antigen is unknown. The entry originates in a study of T cell repertoires in cytomegalovirus infection. Findings and limits, study-wide: HLA-C-restricted CMV clonotypes gave the most frequent clonotype in two of eight donors.

MiXCR, applied by TCRdb to the reads, yields one record per CDR3 protein. The table shows some 450,000 distinct CDR3 sequences, with 31% occurring only once. V was clipped by 5 bases and J by 4 bases, with 9 bases between them. CDR1 is KGHDR, CDR2 SFDVKD, per germline. CDR3 size: 13 residues. The sequenced sample was PBMCs. The clonotype comes from a human donor in good health (CMV status not recorded). Some clones in this sample may be carry-over from other donors' samples. This chain connects TRBV24-1 to TRBJ2-3; D ambiguous. For the CDR3, the DNA is TGTGCCACCAGTGTTCCAAGGTCAGATACGCAGTATTTT. It encodes CATSVPRSDTQYF.